What follows are 9 T cell receptor beta chains derived from one specimen sequenced in a study of T cell changes during pregnancy in multiple sclerosis. TCRdb's table, derived via immunoSEQ multiplex PCR, lists solely in-frame clones and lacks some. The data contain tens of thousands of clones, around 93% of them singletons. Sequencing used CD4+ T cells from peripheral blood mononuclear cells, obtained in the third trimester of pregnancy. Every receptor here comes from a female donor with multiple sclerosis, enrolled in a pregnancy study.

This chain uses TRBV7-9 with TRBJ1-6, with TRBD1 matching over 8 bases. V was pared by 2 bases and J by 7 bases, with 13 bases of the junction left unmatched. This CDR3 region has 18 residues. Germline lookup yields CDR1 SEHNR and CDR2 FQNEAQ (reference sequence). CDR3 in DNA: TGTGCCAGCAGCTTATTGGACAGGGAAATCCAGGCCAATTCACCCCTCCACTTT. Translating gives CASSLLDREIQANSPLHF. Together with reference TRBV7-9 and TRBJ1-6, the CDR3 gives the full variable domain: DTGVSQNPRHKITKRGQNVTFRCDPISEHNRLYWYRQTLGQGPEFLTYFQNEAQLEKSRLLSDRFSAERPKGSFSTLEIQRTEQGDSAMYLCASSLLDREIQANSPLHFGNGTRLTVT.

The chain has TRBV6-1 and TRBJ2-5; 7 positions match TRBD1. Trimming at V came to 7 bases and at J to 4 bases, leaving 3 bases not matched to a gene. CDR1 is MNHNS, CDR2 SASEGT, per germline. CDR3 length: 12 residues. The CDR3 nucleotides read TGTGCCAGCAAGCCAGGGGGAGAGACCCAGTACTTC. This translates into CASKPGGETQYF.

The rearrangement joins TRBV5-8 to TRBJ2-1; 8 bases are a match to TRBD2. Unmatched junction bases numbered 6, after V lost 7 bases and J lost 0 bases. Germline CDR1 reads SGHTS; CDR2 reads YDEGEE. The CDR3 length is 15 residues. The CDR3 spells CASLIAGSSYNEQFF. CDR3 nucleotide sequence: TGTGCCAGCCTGATAGCGGGAAGCTCCTACAATGAGCAGTTCTTC.

The rearrangement uses TRBV6-5 and TRBJ2-6; D possibly corresponds to TRBD2 (5 bases). There are 12 residues in the CDR3. Germline CDR1 reads MNHEY; CDR2 reads SVGAGI. V shed 7 bases and J shed 4 bases, with 5 bases lying between them. The chain's CDR3 is CASTGGANVLTF. The CDR3 DNA is TGTGCCAGCACGGGGGGGGCCAACGTCCTGACTTTC.

The rearrangement joins TRBV5-4 to TRBJ1-1; the D gene is possibly TRBD1 (5 bases). Germline CDR1 and CDR2: SGHNT and YYREEE (reference sequence). V was cut by 3 bases and J by 3 bases, with 15 bases left in between. The CDR3 extends over 15 amino acids. DNA for the CDR3: TGTGCCAGCAGCTCTACAAGGGGTACGTACACTGAAGCTTTCTTT. Protein product: CASSSTRGTYTEAFF.

The chain employs TRBV6-1 and TRBJ1-5, with D possibly matching TRBD1 (5 bases). V gave up 7 bases and J gave up 1 base, with 11 bases separating them. CDR1 MNHNS and CDR2 SASEGT come from the germline V gene. The CDR3 consists of 14 residues. The CDR3 DNA reads as TGTGCCAGCAATCCCACAGGAAGCAATCAGCCCCAGCATTTT. Translating it yields CASNPTGSNQPQHF.

The chain has TRBV7-8 and TRBJ2-7; 7 bases align to TRBD1. V gave up 1 base and J gave up 2 bases; unmatched junction bases: 5. The CDR3 spans 15 residues. Looked up from germline, CDR1 is SGHVS and CDR2 is FQNEAQ. The CDR3 sequence: CASSLEAGTAYEQYF. The CDR3, as DNA: TGTGCCAGCAGCTTAGAGGCCGGGACAGCCTACGAGCAGTACTTC.

This clone was detected only once. The chain couples TRBV5-8 to TRBJ1-5, with D maybe TRBD1 (6 bases). Germline V gene sequence: CDR1 SGHTS, CDR2 YDEGEE. There are 13 residues in the CDR3. Trimming pared 3 bases from V and 7 bases from J, leaving 11 bases between. CDR3 sequence: CASSWGLGQPQHF. In DNA form, the CDR3 reads TGTGCCAGCAGCTGGGGGCTTGGGCAGCCCCAGCATTTT.

The chain is built from TRBV7-9 and TRBJ2-1; D possibly corresponds to TRBD2 (6 bases). Per germline, CDR1 SEHNR and CDR2 FQNEAQ (reference sequence). The germline V and J ends were trimmed by 3 bases and 0 bases, with 9 bases remaining between them. The CDR3 is made up of 15 amino acids. CDR3 nucleotides: TGTGCCAGCAGCTTGGGTAGCGGCTCCTACAATGAGCAGTTCTTC. Protein product: CASSLGSGSYNEQFF.